Listed below are T cell receptor beta chains from one sample, sequenced in a study of OX40 agonist ivuxolimab in advanced cancers. Profiling relied on immunoSEQ multiplex PCR, and the TCRdb table lists in-frame clones only, not all of them. The sample shows 65,000 to 80,000 clones, more than 75% of them seen only once. The sample in question was CD4+ or CD8+ T cells sorted from blood, obtained in a trial of the OX40 agonist ivuxolimab. The source is an adult with an advanced solid tumor such as melanoma, head and neck, liver or kidney cancer. Each CDR3 is given with its conserved first and last residue. D genes are given only for firm matches. The size field is filled for only some rows; it gives once, few, many or a size class.

j_call: TRBJ2-5; d_call: TRBD2; v_call: TRBV28; clone_size: -; cdr3_aa: CASRASGRPQETQYF; cdr3_nt: TGTGCCAGCAGAGCAAGCGGGAGACCTCAAGAGACCCAGTACTTC
j_call: TRBJ2-7; d_call: TRBD2; v_call: TRBV7-3; clone_size: -; cdr3_aa: CASSTTSGTPYEQYF; cdr3_nt: TGTGCCAGCAGCACGACTAGCGGGACCCCCTACGAGCAGTACTTC
j_call: TRBJ1-2; d_call: -; v_call: TRBV5-1; clone_size: -; cdr3_aa: CASSLGYGYTF; cdr3_nt: TGCGCCAGCAGCTTGGGCTATGGCTACACCTTC
j_call: TRBJ1-1; d_call: -; v_call: TRBV7-9; clone_size: -; cdr3_aa: CASSLSDTEAFF; cdr3_nt: TGTGCCAGCAGCTTAAGTGACACTGAAGCTTTCTTT
j_call: TRBJ2-2; d_call: -; v_call: TRBV7-2; clone_size: -; cdr3_aa: CASSLRGGDTGELFF; cdr3_nt: TGTGCCAGCAGCTTGAGGGGCGGAGACACCGGGGAGCTGTTTTTT
j_call: TRBJ2-1; d_call: TRBD2; v_call: TRBV6-6; clone_size: -; cdr3_aa: CASTSALAGGHEQFF; cdr3_nt: TGTGCCAGCACCTCGGCACTAGCGGGAGGGCATGAGCAGTTCTTC
j_call: TRBJ2-1; d_call: -; v_call: TRBV18; clone_size: -; cdr3_aa: CASSPGLGYEQFF; cdr3_nt: TGTGCCAGCTCACCGGGTTTGGGGTATGAGCAGTTCTTC
j_call: TRBJ1-2; d_call: -; v_call: TRBV5-1; clone_size: -; cdr3_aa: CASSLDRRDYGYTF; cdr3_nt: TGCGCCAGCAGCTTGGACAGGAGGGACTATGGCTACACCTTC
j_call: TRBJ2-2; d_call: -; v_call: TRBV4-3; clone_size: -; cdr3_aa: CASSQDTPQRANTGELFF; cdr3_nt: TGCGCCAGCAGCCAAGATACCCCACAGCGGGCGAACACCGGGGAGCTGTTTTTT
j_call: TRBJ2-7; d_call: -; v_call: TRBV28; clone_size: few; cdr3_aa: CASSSADYEQYF; cdr3_nt: TGTGCCAGCTCGTCGGCGGACTACGAGCAGTACTTC
j_call: TRBJ2-3; d_call: -; v_call: TRBV5-1; clone_size: -; cdr3_aa: CASSLAEDTQYF; cdr3_nt: TGCGCCAGCAGCTTGGCGGAGGATACGCAGTATTTT
j_call: TRBJ1-1; d_call: -; v_call: TRBV28; clone_size: -; cdr3_aa: CASSMGSGYMNTEAFF; cdr3_nt: TGTGCCAGCAGTATGGGGTCAGGCTACATGAACACTGAAGCTTTCTTT
j_call: TRBJ2-3; d_call: -; v_call: TRBV23-1; clone_size: -; cdr3_aa: CASSQSWEGGTVETDTQYF; cdr3_nt: TGCGCCAGCAGTCAATCATGGGAGGGGGGGACGGTGGAAACAGATACGCAGTATTTT
j_call: TRBJ2-3; d_call: TRBD2; v_call: TRBV4-2; clone_size: few; cdr3_aa: CASSLTSVADTQYF; cdr3_nt: TGTGCCAGCAGCCTCACTAGCGTCGCAGATACGCAGTATTTT
j_call: TRBJ1-2; d_call: -; v_call: TRBV25-1; clone_size: once; cdr3_aa: CASSEKYRDGYTF; cdr3_nt: TGTGCCAGCAGTGAAAAATACAGAGATGGCTACACCTTC
j_call: TRBJ2-3; d_call: -; v_call: TRBV6-1; clone_size: -; cdr3_aa: CASSSPGLSTQYF; cdr3_nt: TGTGCCAGCAGTTCCCCCGGCCTCAGTACGCAGTATTTT
j_call: TRBJ1-1; d_call: -; v_call: TRBV6-1; clone_size: -; cdr3_aa: CASSIMGLNTEAFF; cdr3_nt: TGTGCCAGCTCCATTATGGGCTTGAACACTGAAGCTTTCTTT
j_call: TRBJ1-1; d_call: -; v_call: TRBV10-3; clone_size: -; cdr3_aa: CAIRGTVQNTEAFF; cdr3_nt: TGTGCCATCAGGGGGACGGTACAGAACACTGAAGCTTTCTTT
j_call: TRBJ2-3; d_call: -; v_call: TRBV19; clone_size: -; cdr3_aa: CASSITTSTDTQYF; cdr3_nt: TGTGCCAGTAGTATCACAACTAGCACAGATACGCAGTATTTT
j_call: TRBJ1-4; d_call: TRBD1; v_call: TRBV5-1; clone_size: -; cdr3_aa: CASSPLGQGEKLFF; cdr3_nt: TGCGCCAGCAGCCCTCTGGGACAGGGTGAAAAACTGTTTTTT
j_call: TRBJ1-1; d_call: -; v_call: TRBV27; clone_size: medium-sized; cdr3_aa: CASSFLGTEAFF; cdr3_nt: TGTGCCAGCAGTTTCCTTGGGACTGAAGCTTTCTTT
j_call: TRBJ2-1; d_call: TRBD2; v_call: TRBV19; clone_size: -; cdr3_aa: CASSILAGGGSYNEQFF; cdr3_nt: TGTGCCAGTAGTATTCTAGCGGGAGGGGGGTCCTACAATGAGCAGTTCTTC
j_call: TRBJ2-7; d_call: TRBD1; v_call: TRBV5-5; clone_size: -; cdr3_aa: CASSLISGGNEQYF; cdr3_nt: TGTGCCAGCAGCTTGATTTCAGGGGGCAACGAGCAGTACTTC
j_call: TRBJ2-3; d_call: -; v_call: TRBV15; clone_size: -; cdr3_aa: CATSRESDRGTDTQYF; cdr3_nt: TGTGCCACCAGCAGAGAGTCCGATAGGGGAACAGATACGCAGTATTTT
j_call: TRBJ2-1; d_call: -; v_call: TRBV11-2; clone_size: -; cdr3_aa: CASSPVVISYNEQFF; cdr3_nt: TGTGCCAGCAGCCCTGTAGTGATATCCTACAATGAGCAGTTCTTC
j_call: TRBJ1-5; d_call: -; v_call: TRBV4-2; clone_size: -; cdr3_aa: CASSQDQGTAASHQPQHF; cdr3_nt: TGTGCCAGCAGCCAAGACCAAGGGACGGCCGCCTCGCATCAGCCCCAGCATTTT
j_call: TRBJ2-7; d_call: -; v_call: TRBV11-2; clone_size: -; cdr3_aa: CASSSRGLTSVNF; cdr3_nt: TGTGCCAGCAGCTCGAGAGGATTGACAAGTGTGAACTTC
j_call: TRBJ1-1; d_call: TRBD1; v_call: TRBV2; clone_size: -; cdr3_aa: CASRQGVNTEAFF; cdr3_nt: TGTGCCAGCAGACAGGGGGTGAACACTGAAGCTTTCTTT
j_call: TRBJ2-1; d_call: TRBD2; v_call: TRBV5-4; clone_size: -; cdr3_aa: CASSESGRGPNEQFF; cdr3_nt: TGTGCCAGCAGCGAAAGCGGGAGAGGACCCAATGAGCAGTTCTTC
j_call: TRBJ2-3; d_call: TRBD1; v_call: TRBV5-1; clone_size: -; cdr3_aa: CASSGDRGADTQYF; cdr3_nt: TGCGCCAGCAGTGGGGACAGGGGAGCAGATACGCAGTATTTT
j_call: TRBJ2-5; d_call: -; v_call: TRBV4-3; clone_size: -; cdr3_aa: CASSQIQPTRTRRETQYF; cdr3_nt: TGCGCCAGCAGCCAAATACAACCTACTAGGACCCGTCGGGAGACCCAGTACTTC
j_call: TRBJ2-3; d_call: TRBD2; v_call: TRBV4-2; clone_size: -; cdr3_aa: CASSQAGTSRPDADTQYF; cdr3_nt: TGTGCCAGCAGCCAAGCCGGGACTAGCAGACCTGACGCAGATACGCAGTATTTT
j_call: TRBJ2-7; d_call: -; v_call: TRBV5-5; clone_size: -; cdr3_aa: CASSPAPGPGDEQYF; cdr3_nt: TGTGCCAGCAGTCCAGCCCCGGGACCCGGGGACGAGCAGTACTTC
j_call: TRBJ1-1; d_call: -; v_call: TRBV7-9; clone_size: once; cdr3_aa: CASSLGSGRTEAFF; cdr3_nt: TGTGCCAGCAGCTTAGGTTCGGGGCGGACTGAAGCTTTCTTT
j_call: TRBJ2-7; d_call: -; v_call: TRBV21-1; clone_size: -; cdr3_aa: CASSKDDSNPSCVNYDSYEQYF; cdr3_nt: TGTGCCAGCAGCAAAGACGACAGCAACCCCTCGTGCGTAAACTATGACTCCTACGAGCAGTACTTC
j_call: TRBJ2-1; d_call: -; v_call: TRBV7-2; clone_size: -; cdr3_aa: CASSLAGTEQFF; cdr3_nt: TGTGCCAGCAGCTTAGCCGGGACTGAGCAGTTCTTC
j_call: TRBJ2-4; d_call: -; v_call: TRBV7-9; clone_size: -; cdr3_aa: CASSLDTGFQYF; cdr3_nt: TGTGCCAGCAGCTTAGACACCGGGTTTCAGTACTTC
j_call: TRBJ2-4; d_call: -; v_call: TRBV6-1; clone_size: -; cdr3_aa: CASSEQSGGAKNIQYF; cdr3_nt: TGTGCCAGCAGTGAACAATCTGGGGGAGCCAAAAACATTCAGTACTTC
j_call: TRBJ2-7; d_call: -; v_call: TRBV6-6; clone_size: -; cdr3_aa: CASSQGSEQYF; cdr3_nt: TGTGCCAGCAGTCAGGGATCCGAGCAGTACTTC
j_call: TRBJ2-7; d_call: -; v_call: TRBV6-5; clone_size: -; cdr3_aa: CASRYELTGPLEQYF; cdr3_nt: TGTGCCAGCCGTTATGAGTTAACCGGCCCCCTCGAGCAGTACTTC
j_call: TRBJ1-6; d_call: -; v_call: TRBV25-1; clone_size: -; cdr3_aa: CASSESRSPLHF; cdr3_nt: TGTGCCAGCAGTGAATCTCGGTCACCCCTCCACTTT
j_call: TRBJ2-2; d_call: -; v_call: TRBV5-1; clone_size: few; cdr3_aa: CASSLLVTGELFF; cdr3_nt: TGCGCCAGCAGCTTGTTGGTCACCGGGGAGCTGTTTTTT
j_call: TRBJ1-1; d_call: -; v_call: TRBV5-4; clone_size: -; cdr3_aa: CASSLGGWVYTEAFF; cdr3_nt: TGTGCCAGCAGCTTGGGAGGTTGGGTATACACTGAAGCTTTCTTT
j_call: TRBJ2-1; d_call: -; v_call: TRBV7-2; clone_size: -; cdr3_aa: CASSLTGTPYNEQFF; cdr3_nt: TGTGCCAGCAGCTTAACCGGGACACCCTACAATGAGCAGTTCTTC
j_call: TRBJ2-7; d_call: -; v_call: TRBV9; clone_size: once; cdr3_aa: CASSPTFSSYEQYF; cdr3_nt: TGTGCCAGCAGCCCAACGTTTAGCTCCTACGAGCAGTACTTC
j_call: TRBJ2-5; d_call: -; v_call: TRBV4-3; clone_size: -; cdr3_aa: CASSQGFQRLGETQYF; cdr3_nt: TGCGCCAGCAGCCAAGGTTTCCAGCGGTTGGGAGAGACCCAGTACTTC
j_call: TRBJ2-7; d_call: -; v_call: TRBV5-4; clone_size: -; cdr3_aa: CASSLDTGPSYEQYF; cdr3_nt: TGTGCCAGCAGCTTGGACACTGGACCCTCCTACGAGCAGTACTTC
j_call: TRBJ2-1; d_call: TRBD1; v_call: TRBV11-2; clone_size: -; cdr3_aa: CASSLRAQGAKIYNEQFF; cdr3_nt: TGTGCCAGCAGCCTTAGAGCACAGGGGGCGAAGATCTACAATGAGCAGTTCTTC
j_call: TRBJ1-1; d_call: -; v_call: TRBV28; clone_size: -; cdr3_aa: CASSLRGEAFF; cdr3_nt: TGTGCCAGCAGTTTAAGGGGAGAAGCTTTCTTT